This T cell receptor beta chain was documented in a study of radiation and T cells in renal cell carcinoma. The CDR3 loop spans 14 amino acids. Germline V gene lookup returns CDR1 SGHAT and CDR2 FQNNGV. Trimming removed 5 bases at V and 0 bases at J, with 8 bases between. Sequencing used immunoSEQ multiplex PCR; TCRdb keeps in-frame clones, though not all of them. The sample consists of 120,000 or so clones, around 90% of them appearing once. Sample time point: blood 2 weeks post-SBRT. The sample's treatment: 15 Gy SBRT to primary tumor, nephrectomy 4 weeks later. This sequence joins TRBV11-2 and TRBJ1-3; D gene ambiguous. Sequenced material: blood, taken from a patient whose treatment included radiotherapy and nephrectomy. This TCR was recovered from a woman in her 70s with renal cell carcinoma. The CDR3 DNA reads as TGTGCCAGCAGCGACCACGTCTCTGGAAACACCATATATTTT. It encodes CASSDHVSGNTIYF.